These 30 T cell receptor beta chains came from one sample sequenced in a study of cytomegalovirus exposure and HLA in healthy donors. Sequenced by immunoSEQ multiplex PCR; TCRdb stores in-frame clones only, minus some. This sample carries 150,000 to 200,000 clones, approximately 81% of them seen once, and the ten largest clones take roughly 10%. The specimen sequenced was PBMCs. Every receptor here comes from a man aged 30-40 years in good health and CMV-seropositive.

This clone showed up just once. The chain employs TRBV29-1 and TRBJ2-7, with a weak D call TRBD2 (5 bases). Trimming pared 8 bases from V and 0 bases from J, leaving 14 bases between. CDR3 length: 13 residues. Germline values: CDR1 SQVTM, CDR2 ANQGSEA. Here the CDR3 DNA reads TGCAGCTCCCTCGCAGAGGGCTCCTACGAGCAGTACTTC. Residues: CSSLAEGSYEQYF.

This clone has a single count. The chain employs TRBV30 and TRBJ1-2; D may be TRBD1 (6 bases). CDR3 size: 13 residues. Between the trimmed V and J ends, which lost 2 bases and 8 bases, there was a span of 15 bases. Germline V lookup: CDR1 GTSNPN, CDR2 SVGIG (reference sequence). The CDR3 spells CAWSRTEQGGYTF. CDR3 nucleotides: TGTGCCTGGAGTCGGACAGAGCAAGGAGGCTACACCTTC.

This chain uses TRBV6-6 with TRBJ1-1; the D is unclear. Germline V gene data show CDR1 as MNHNY and CDR2 as SVGAGI (reference sequence). This CDR3 contains 13 residues. Trimming removed 0 bases at V and 6 bases at J, with 8 bases between. This CDR3 reads CASSYSKGAEAFF. CDR3 bases: TGTGCCAGCAGTTACTCGAAGGGAGCTGAAGCTTTCTTT.

The J gene is TRBJ2-2, the V gene TRBV27; the match to TRBD1 covers 7 bases. Losses at the gene ends were 2 bases for V and 7 bases for J; bases not matched to a gene: 4. The V gene's germline CDR1 is MNHEY and CDR2 SMNVEV (reference sequence). CDR3 length: 14 residues. The CDR3 is CASSLRQGSGELFF. CDR3 nucleotide sequence: TGTGCCAGCAGTTTACGACAGGGCAGCGGGGAGCTGTTTTTT.

The rearrangement uses TRBV11-2 and TRBJ2-5, with TRBD2 matching 10 bases. The junction had 10 bases not matched to a gene; V was cut back by 6 bases and J by 3 bases. Looked up from germline, CDR1 is SGHAT and CDR2 is FQNNGV. This CDR3 is 16 amino acids long. For the CDR3, the DNA is TGTGCCAGCAGGCCCGTGGGTCTAGCGGGGGAAGAGACCCAGTACTTC. As protein: CASRPVGLAGEETQYF.

V is TRBV28 and J is TRBJ2-7; 9 positions match TRBD1. Germline V gene lookup returns CDR1 MDHEN and CDR2 SYDVKM. The CDR3 loop spans 16 amino acids. The J segment lost 3 bases and the V segment lost 6 bases, leaving 12 bases of the junction unmatched. The CDR3 sequence is CASSSTGTGSLYEQYF. The CDR3 DNA reads as TGTGCCAGCAGCAGCACTGGGACAGGGTCCCTCTACGAGCAGTACTTC.

The gene calls are TRBV28 and TRBJ2-3, with TRBD1 identical over 11 bases. The junction had 8 bases not matched to a gene; V was cut back by 6 bases and J by 3 bases. This CDR3 has 16 amino acids. CDR1 is MDHEN, CDR2 SYDVKM, per germline. The CDR3 reads CASSLLGQGATDTQYF. Written as DNA, the CDR3 is TGTGCCAGCAGCCTTCTCGGACAGGGGGCGACAGATACGCAGTATTTT.

The chain has TRBV6-6 and TRBJ1-2; 11 bases fit TRBD1. The CDR3 is made up of 15 amino acids. J was trimmed by 6 bases and V by 4 bases; bases with no gene match: 7. Germline loops: CDR1 MNHNY, CDR2 SVGAGI (reference sequence). In DNA, the CDR3 is TGTGCCAGCAGTTTGGGACAGGGGGAATGGGATGGCTACACCTTC. Its translation is CASSLGQGEWDGYTF.

The rearrangement joins TRBV10-2 to TRBJ2-1; D may be TRBD1 (5 bases). CDR1 is WSHSY and CDR2 is SAAADI in the germline V gene. The CDR3 is 11 amino acids. The ends were cut back, 2 bases at V and 9 bases at J, with 5 bases in the middle. Here the CDR3 DNA reads TGCGCCAGCAGTGAGGGGGCTGAGCAGTTCTTC. Amino acids: CASSEGAEQFF.

The chain combines TRBV9 with TRBJ2-2; D is undetermined. Germline lookup yields CDR1 SGDLS and CDR2 YYNGEE. The CDR3 totals 13 residues. V lost 1 base and J 1 base, leaving 2 bases between the germline ends. The CDR3 sequence is CASSVQNTGELFF. The CDR3 DNA follows: TGTGCCAGCAGCGTACAGAACACCGGGGAGCTGTTTTTT.

This clone was recorded only once. The CDR3 coding sequence is TGTGCCAGCAGCGCAGCGGGACATACCCCTTCGAAGCAGTACTTC. Translated, it gives CASSAAGHTPSKQYF. The gene calls are TRBV9 and TRBJ2-7; D perhaps matches TRBD2 (7 bases). The CDR3 totals 15 residues. Trimming removed 3 bases from V and 8 bases from J, with 21 bases in between. CDR1 SGDLS and CDR2 YYNGEE come from the germline V gene.

The rearrangement joins TRBV28 to TRBJ2-7, with D maybe TRBD2 (5 bases). Germline CDR1 reads MDHEN; CDR2 reads SYDVKM. The CDR3 has 14 residues. V was shortened by 2 bases and J by 3 bases, with 11 bases between the two germline ends. The CDR3 nucleotides are TGTGCCAGCAGTTTAGACGGCGGACTCTACGAGCAGTACTTC. This encodes CASSLDGGLYEQYF.

V gene TRBV9 combines with J gene TRBJ2-3; D perhaps matches TRBD2 (6 bases). The CDR3 extends over 16 amino acids. Germline values: CDR1 SGDLS, CDR2 YYNGEE. Trimming removed 3 bases at V and 0 bases at J, with 14 bases between. CDR3 residues: CASSAGGDPSTDTQYF. The CDR3 nucleotides are TGTGCCAGCAGCGCCGGGGGAGATCCTAGCACAGATACGCAGTATTTT.

The rearrangement joins TRBV9 to TRBJ2-2; TRBD1 might be the D (6 bases). Germline V gene sequence: CDR1 SGDLS, CDR2 YYNGEE. The CDR3 loop spans 14 amino acids. Trimming shortened V by 2 bases and J by 5 bases, and 10 bases separated the two germline ends. The CDR3 here is CASSVTGSTGELFF. The CDR3 DNA sequence: TGTGCCAGCAGCGTTACAGGGTCGACCGGGGAGCTGTTTTTT.

V is TRBV7-9 and J is TRBJ2-3, with TRBD2 matching over 8 bases. There are 15 residues in the CDR3. Germline-derived CDR1 and CDR2 are SEHNR and FQNEAQ (reference sequence). Trimming took 1 base from V and 4 from J; bases not matched to a gene: 4. The CDR3 DNA reads TGTGCCAGCAGCTTAGTTCGGGGGGGACCAGATACGCAGTATTTT. As protein: CASSLVRGGPDTQYF.

V usage is TRBV5-6 and J usage is TRBJ1-2; D is uncertain. Germline CDR1 is SGHDT and CDR2 is YYEEEE. Between the trimmed V and J ends, which lost 4 bases and 10 bases, there was a span of 14 bases. The CDR3 runs 12 residues. CDR3 amino acids: CASSPLLGAYTF. The CDR3 nucleotides read TGTGCCAGCAGCCCCCTTTTAGGAGCCTACACCTTC.

The rearrangement links TRBV5-1 to TRBJ1-4, with D uncertain. V was cut by 0 bases and J by 5 bases, with 5 bases left in between. Germline V CDR1 and CDR2: SGHRS, YFSETQ. The CDR3 runs 13 residues. In DNA form, the CDR3 reads TGCGCCAGCAGCTTGGGAGGGAATGAAAAACTGTTTTTT. Its translation: CASSLGGNEKLFF.

The V call is TRBV9, the J call TRBJ2-3, with TRBD2 matching 11 bases. In germline, CDR1 is SGDLS, CDR2 YYNGEE. The CDR3 loop spans 19 amino acids. With V trimmed by 2 bases and J by 4 bases, 15 bases remained unmatched. CDR3: CASSVAESRSSGRSDTQYF. For the CDR3, the DNA is TGTGCCAGCAGCGTCGCCGAGTCACGCTCTAGCGGGAGGTCAGATACGCAGTATTTT. Complete variable domain (other parts from reference TRBV9 and TRBJ2-3): DSGVTQTPKHLITATGQRVTLRCSPRSGDLSVYWYQQSLDQGLQFLIQYYNGEERAKGNILERFSAQQFPDLHSELNLSSLELGDSALYFCASSVAESRSSGRSDTQYFGPGTRLTVL.

This rearrangement joins TRBV30 to TRBJ2-5; perhaps TRBD1 as D (6 bases). CDR3 length equals 13 residues. Germline lookup yields CDR1 GTSNPN and CDR2 SVGIG (reference sequence). With 2 bases removed from V and 1 base from J, the gap between germline ends came to 8 bases. The CDR3 coding sequence is TGTGCCTGGAGTATACAGGGCCAAGAGACCCAGTACTTC. Amino acids: CAWSIQGQETQYF.

CDR3 amino acids: CASSESGTSGTTDTQYF. The CDR3 DNA follows: TGTGCCAGCAGCGAGTCCGGGACTAGCGGCACCACAGATACGCAGTATTTT. The chain uses TRBV9 and TRBJ2-3, with 11 bases identical to TRBD2. V shed 3 bases and J 2 bases; nucleotides not matched to a gene: 8. The CDR3 extends over 17 amino acids. The germline V gene has CDR1 SGDLS and CDR2 YYNGEE.

The rearrangement uses TRBV9 and TRBJ2-5; 9 nucleotides line up with TRBD2. Trimming removed 3 bases from V and 5 bases from J; junction bases left unmatched: 11. CDR3 length: 16 amino acids. Germline-derived CDR1 and CDR2 are SGDLS and YYNGEE. The CDR3 sequence is CASSEGAGGGLETQYF. The CDR3 DNA is TGTGCCAGCAGCGAAGGAGCGGGAGGTGGGTTGGAGACCCAGTACTTC.

This sequence joins TRBV6-5 and TRBJ2-7, with 8 bases identical to TRBD1. V lost 6 bases to trimming and J lost 6 bases; unmatched junction nucleotides: 7. The CDR3 has 13 residues. The V gene's germline CDR1 is MNHEY and CDR2 SVGAGI. CDR3: CASRRTGKIEQYF. For the CDR3, the DNA is TGTGCCAGCAGGCGGACAGGGAAGATCGAGCAGTACTTC.

The rearrangement joins TRBV6-5 to TRBJ2-1, with TRBD1 matching over 7 bases. In germline, CDR1 is MNHEY, CDR2 SVGAGI. CDR3 size: 15 residues. J gave up 7 bases and V 5 bases, and 11 bases lay outside the gene matches. CDR3: CASSTQGSPGNEQFF. The CDR3 DNA reads TGTGCCAGCAGTACACAGGGGTCCCCAGGGAATGAGCAGTTCTTC.

The rearrangement links TRBV4-3 to TRBJ2-3; 8 nucleotides agree with TRBD2. This CDR3 contains 16 residues. The junction had 3 bases not matched to a gene; V was cut back by 1 base and J by 0 bases. Germline V CDR1 and CDR2: LGHNA, YSLEER. The CDR3 spells CASSQAGGGSTDTQYF. CDR3 nucleotide sequence: TGCGCCAGCAGCCAAGCGGGCGGGGGGAGCACAGATACGCAGTATTTT.

This chain joins TRBV10-3 and TRBJ1-1, with D hard to call. In germline, CDR1 is ENHRY, CDR2 SYGVKD. There are 15 residues in the CDR3. Trimming pared 0 bases from V and 0 bases from J, leaving 8 bases between. This CDR3 reads CAISESQNVNTEAFF. The CDR3 nucleotides read TGTGCCATCAGTGAGTCCCAGAACGTGAACACTGAAGCTTTCTTT.

This clone appeared a few times. V is TRBV6-5 and J is TRBJ1-2; 8 bases agree with TRBD1. The junction had 6 bases not matched to a gene; V was cut back by 6 bases and J by 6 bases. The germline CDR1 and CDR2 sequences are MNHEY and SVGAGI. There are 13 residues in the CDR3. CDR3 protein: CASSPGGENGYTF. In nucleotides, the CDR3 is TGTGCCAGCAGCCCAGGGGGCGAGAATGGCTACACCTTC.

This clone was counted only a few times. The chain joins TRBV27 to TRBJ1-4, with 9 bases aligning to TRBD1. Per the germline V gene, CDR1 is MNHEY and CDR2 is SMNVEV (reference sequence). This CDR3 is 16 amino acids long. The trim removed 2 bases at V and 8 bases at J, leaving 9 bases unmatched. CDR3 loop: CASSLVPQGAAEKLFF. CDR3 in DNA: TGTGCCAGCAGTTTAGTCCCACAGGGGGCGGCGGAAAAACTGTTTTTT.

In DNA form, the CDR3 reads TGTGCCAGCAGCTCACTTGGGACAGGGGCTGATTCACCCCTCCACTTT. This encodes CASSSLGTGADSPLHF. J is TRBJ1-6 and V is TRBV7-2; 10 nucleotides line up with TRBD1. The trim removed 4 bases at V and 8 bases at J, leaving 8 bases unmatched. CDR3 length: 16 residues. The germline gives CDR1 SGHTA, CDR2 FQGNSA.

This sequence joins TRBV2 and TRBJ1-3; TRBD1 matches 9 bases. Germline lookup yields CDR1 SNHLY and CDR2 FYNNEI. Trimming took 4 bases from V and 2 from J; bases not matched to a gene: 6. The CDR3 sequence is 16 residues long. CDR3 sequence: CASSVDRGLPGNTIYF. For the CDR3, the DNA is TGTGCCAGCAGTGTCGACAGGGGGTTGCCTGGAAACACCATATATTTT.

The genes are TRBV27 and TRBJ2-7; 7 bases agree with TRBD1. CDR3 length: 16 amino acids. After removal of 8 bases from V and 4 bases from J, the junction contained 17 bases not matched to a gene. Germline V gene sequence: CDR1 MNHEY, CDR2 SMNVEV (reference sequence). The CDR3 is CASWTSTGTERYEQYF. CDR3 sequence (DNA): TGTGCCAGCTGGACGTCGACCGGGACAGAAAGATACGAGCAGTACTTC.